Sequencing of this T cell receptor (beta chain) was carried out in a study of shared clonotypes between healthy human individuals. Sequencing was at deep level. In the sorted-subset replicate PCRs, around 200 ng DNA, roughly 30,000 T cell genomes, was used. Sequencing was performed with immunoSEQ multiplex PCR; in TCRdb, only in-frame clones are kept and a portion is missing. The sample has over a million clones, approximately 70% seen once. The study, taken as a whole, reports: Represented genetic and exposure-history diversity was restricted by having few donors.

On this clone itself: The antigen is not known.

Germline assignment: CDR1 MNHEY and CDR2 SMNVEV (reference sequence). The CDR3 sequence is 17 residues long. V was shortened by 2 bases and J by 0 bases, with 11 bases between the two germline ends. The specimen was memory CD4+ T cells sorted from blood. This sample's subset: CD45RA-negative fraction. This clonotype originated in a young man in good health. V gene TRBV27 combines with J gene TRBJ1-6; D possibly corresponds to TRBD1 (6 bases). The DNA of the CDR3 is TGTGCCAGCAGTTTAGGCAGGGGAGGCTCCTATAATTCACCCCTCCACTTT. As protein: CASSLGRGGSYNSPLHF.